This T cell receptor (beta chain) was captured in a study of blood T cells in healthy people across ages. Whole-study findings and limits: The long-lived group displayed more naive CD4+ cells, plus higher diversity, than the aged donors did.

This clonotype was observed a few times. No antigen is known for it. This CDR3 contains 15 residues. V was shortened by 2 bases and J by 4 bases, with 14 bases between the two germline ends. CDR1 is WNHNN, CDR2 SYGVQD, per germline (reference sequence). Extraction of total RNA produced a minimum of 6 micrograms from each sample. Next came a second PCR, run for 7 to 11 cycles, which used a sample-barcoded 5' primer along with a J-beta primer mix. MiXCR was run by TCRdb on the 5' RACE reads, yielding one entry per CDR3 protein. The sample records 660,000 or so distinct CDR3 sequences, around three fifths being singletons.

Sequenced input: blood. This receptor was identified in a man aged 55 to 70 in good health. The chain has TRBV10-1 and TRBJ2-5; D tentatively reads TRBD1 or TRBD2 (5 bases each). Written as DNA, the CDR3 is TGCGCCAGCAGTGAGCCCGGTACGGGGCGAGAGACCCAGTACTTC. Protein: CASSEPGTGRETQYF.